These 18 T cell receptor beta chains came from one sample sequenced in a study of shared clonotypes between healthy human individuals. Terminally differentiated effector memory CD45RA+ cells were left out of the naive CD8 fraction, which was CD45RO-negative and positively selected for CCR7. Using immunoSEQ multiplex PCR, the repertoire was profiled, and TCRdb retains in-frame clones only, with some absent. The sample includes roughly 2.1 million clones, under 95% seen only once; the top ten take 1.7%. The specimen was naive CD8+ T cells from PBMCs. These receptors were taken from a man aged 18 to 30 in good health. Some clones in this sample may be carry-over from other donors' samples.

V gene TRBV7-9 combines with J gene TRBJ1-4; a possible D gene is TRBD1 (5 bases). The CDR3 sequence is 17 residues long. The germline V gene encodes CDR1 SEHNR and CDR2 FQNEAQ (reference sequence). Trimming shortened V by 7 bases and J by 5 bases, and 23 bases separated the two germline ends. The CDR3: CASMRFGEGTVNEKLFF. The CDR3 coding sequence is TGTGCCAGCATGAGATTCGGAGAGGGGACGGTAAATGAAAAACTGTTTTTT.

The chain joins TRBV25-1 to TRBJ2-3, with D possibly being TRBD1 (6 bases). The CDR3 contains 16 residues. Germline V gene lookup returns CDR1 MGHDK and CDR2 SYGVNS. Trimming took off 3 bases at V and 4 bases at J, with 17 bases between the two ends. The CDR3, as DNA: TGTGCCAGCAGTGAGCCAAACGAGCCAGGGGCAGATACGCAGTATTTT. It yields the protein CASSEPNEPGADTQYF.

This chain links TRBV4-3 with TRBJ2-3; D may be TRBD2 (5 bases). The CDR3 spans 16 residues. CDR1 and CDR2 (germline): LGHNA, YSLEER. V lost 0 bases, J lost 2 bases, and 12 bases lay in between. DNA for the CDR3: TGCGCCAGCAGCCAAGACGCGAGCGGTTTCACAGATACGCAGTATTTT. This codes for CASSQDASGFTDTQYF.

This clone was seen only once. The chain carries TRBV11-2 and TRBJ2-3; D gene ambiguous. Trimming removed 5 bases from V and 3 bases from J, with 15 bases in between. This CDR3 region has 15 residues. The germline V gene encodes CDR1 SGHAT and CDR2 FQNNGV. The chain's CDR3 is CASSHWVQSTDTQYF. For the CDR3, the DNA is TGTGCCAGCAGCCATTGGGTACAGTCTACAGATACGCAGTATTTT. The full variable domain, rest sourced from reference TRBV11-2 and TRBJ2-3, is EAGVAQSPRYKIIEKRQSVAFWCNPISGHATLYWYQQILGQGPKLLIQFQNNGVVDDSQLPKDRFSAERLKGVDSTLKIQPAKLEDSAVYLCASSHWVQSTDTQYFGPGTRLTVL.

Here the CDR3 DNA reads TGTGCCAGCAGCTGGGCGGACAGGGGATTCTACAATGAGCAGTTCTTC. This translates into CASSWADRGFYNEQFF. This chain connects TRBV5-6 to TRBJ2-1; 9 bases match TRBD1. CDR1 SGHDT and CDR2 YYEEEE come from the germline V gene. The CDR3 consists of 16 residues. V shed 3 bases, J shed 3 bases, and the junction held 7 bases outside the gene matches.

J is TRBJ2-3 and V is TRBV4-2, with D perhaps TRBD1 (5 bases). The CDR3 is 17 amino acids. The V gene's germline CDR1 is LGHNA and CDR2 YNFKEQ. The V and J ends lost 1 base and 4 bases respectively, with 18 bases between them. CDR3 DNA: TGTGCCAGCAGCCAAGGGGTGGGGCTGAAAACGTCAGATACGCAGTATTTT. Its protein is CASSQGVGLKTSDTQYF.

The gene calls are TRBV9 and TRBJ2-7, with D tentatively TRBD2 (6 bases). Germline V gene sequence: CDR1 SGDLS, CDR2 YYNGEE. Trimming cost V 4 bases and J 3 bases, with 14 bases left between them. The CDR3 covers 14 residues. CDR3 DNA: TGTGCCAGCAGCCCGACGACTAGTATCTACGAGCAGTACTTC. Translating it yields CASSPTTSIYEQYF.

The J gene is TRBJ2-1, the V gene TRBV10-3, with unresolved D. CDR1 and CDR2 (germline): ENHRY, SYGVKD. The CDR3 has 13 residues. The ends were cut back, 6 bases at V and 7 bases at J, with 13 bases in the middle. Written as DNA, the CDR3 is TGTGCCATCAGGGGTGCTTTGGGGAATGAGCAGTTCTTC. This translates into CAIRGALGNEQFF.

V gene TRBV15 combines with J gene TRBJ1-1, with 9 bases matching TRBD1. The CDR3 covers 15 residues. Germline values: CDR1 LNHNV, CDR2 YYDKDF (reference sequence). V shed 7 bases and J 1 base; nucleotides not matched to a gene: 7. The DNA for the CDR3 is TGTGCCACCATCTTACAGGGGGCTAGGAACACTGAAGCTTTCTTT. Its protein is CATILQGARNTEAFF.

The V and J genes are TRBV13 and TRBJ2-1, with D perhaps TRBD2 (6 bases). Trimming left V 5 bases short and J 5 bases short, with 7 bases between. This CDR3 contains 12 residues. CDR1 and CDR2 from the germline V gene are PRHDT and FYEKMQ (reference sequence). The CDR3 region has the DNA TGTGCCAGCAGCACGGGGGACAATGAGCAGTTCTTC. Its translation: CASSTGDNEQFF. Together with reference TRBV13 and TRBJ2-1, the CDR3 gives the full variable domain: AAGVIQSPRHLIKEKRETATLKCYPIPRHDTVYWYQQGPGQDPQFLISFYEKMQSDKGSIPDRFSAQQFSDYHSELNMSSLELGDSALYFCASSTGDNEQFFGPGTRLTVL.

This chain connects TRBV10-2 to TRBJ2-1, with D possibly being TRBD2 (5 bases). Trimming took off 2 bases at V and 7 bases at J, with 12 bases between the two ends. This CDR3 is 14 amino acids long. CDR1 is WSHSY and CDR2 is SAAADI in the germline V gene. This chain's CDR3 is CASSEGARRNEQFF. DNA for the CDR3: TGCGCCAGCAGTGAGGGCGCGAGGAGGAATGAGCAGTTCTTC.

The genes are TRBV6-1 and TRBJ2-7, with 7 nucleotides matching TRBD1. Germline V lookup: CDR1 MNHNS, CDR2 SASEGT. The CDR3 extends over 14 amino acids. The V segment lost 0 bases and the J segment 1 base; nucleotides outside the gene matches: 0. DNA for the CDR3: TGTGCCAGCAGTGAAGCGACAGGGTCCTACGAGCAGTACTTC. Its protein is CASSEATGSYEQYF.

The chain uses TRBV2 and TRBJ2-1; 7 bases map to TRBD2. The J segment lost 8 bases and the V segment lost 5 bases, leaving 6 bases of the junction unmatched. Germline V gene lookup returns CDR1 SNHLY and CDR2 FYNNEI. This CDR3 region has 13 residues. CDR3 amino acids: CASSPREVDEQFF. CDR3 nucleotide sequence: TGTGCCAGCAGTCCACGGGAGGTCGATGAGCAGTTCTTC.

The CDR3 DNA is TGTGCCAGCAGCTCAAACCCACTAGCGTTTGGCACAGATACGCAGTATTTT. Protein sequence: CASSSNPLAFGTDTQYF. The rearrangement uses TRBV28 and TRBJ2-3; the match to TRBD2 covers 7 bases. Germline V lookup: CDR1 MDHEN, CDR2 SYDVKM. V gave up 6 bases and J gave up 1 base; unmatched junction bases: 13. This CDR3 has 17 amino acids.

The chain joins TRBV7-9 to TRBJ1-3; 10 positions agree with TRBD1. Germline V gene lookup returns CDR1 SEHNR and CDR2 FQNEAQ (reference sequence). V was pared by 3 bases and J by 8 bases, with 16 bases of the junction left unmatched. The CDR3 has 18 amino acids. CDR3 amino acids: CASSFLRGLGQGSDTIYF. For the CDR3, the DNA is TGTGCCAGCAGCTTCCTCCGGGGCCTGGGACAGGGGTCGGACACCATATATTTT. Full variable domain (outside the CDR3, taken from reference TRBV7-9 and TRBJ1-3): DTGVSQNPRHKITKRGQNVTFRCDPISEHNRLYWYRQTLGQGPEFLTYFQNEAQLEKSRLLSDRFSAERPKGSFSTLEIQRTEQGDSAMYLCASSFLRGLGQGSDTIYFGEGSWLTVV.

The rearrangement joins TRBV28 to TRBJ1-1; D gene unclear. Germline V gene data show CDR1 as MDHEN and CDR2 as SYDVKM. The CDR3 totals 14 residues. Between the trimmed V and J ends, which lost 7 bases and 2 bases, there was a span of 14 bases. The CDR3 sequence is CASTLRAVNTEAFF. DNA for the CDR3: TGTGCCAGCACCCTAAGGGCAGTAAACACTGAAGCTTTCTTT.

The chain joins TRBV27 to TRBJ1-1; 9 nucleotides align to TRBD1. Unmatched junction bases numbered 3, after V lost 2 bases and J lost 11 bases. CDR3 length equals 12 residues. In germline, CDR1 is MNHEY, CDR2 SMNVEV (reference sequence). CDR3 nucleotide sequence: TGTGCCAGCAGTTTACCCGGGACAGGGGCTTTCTTT. It specifies CASSLPGTGAFF.

This clone was recorded once. The V call is TRBV28, the J call TRBJ2-3, with 9 nucleotides matching TRBD1. Germline V gene sequence: CDR1 MDHEN, CDR2 SYDVKM. This CDR3 region has 16 residues. Germline trimming cut 5 bases from V and 2 bases from J; bases unmatched to any gene: 8. The CDR3 coding sequence is TGTGCCAGCAGTCTGGGACAGGGATTTTTCACAGATACGCAGTATTTT. Translated: CASSLGQGFFTDTQYF.